Included here is one TCR beta chain sequence, with context. No antigen is known for it. V gave up 1 base and J gave up 4 bases, with 10 bases separating them. Germline V gene sequence: CDR1 SEHNR, CDR2 FQNEAQ (reference sequence). The CDR3 covers 14 residues. The sample is drawn from a study of cytomegalovirus exposure and HLA in healthy donors. Study at large: Earlier, some 180 million T cells were analyzed, and about 120 million unique TCR beta sequences were found among them.

Whole-study findings and limits: Indistinguishability led to the exclusion of some V segments, TRBV6-2 and TRBV6-3 included.

Use of 60 Vbeta and 13 Jbeta primers characterized the PCR. Clones were sequenced by immunoSEQ multiplex PCR, and TCRdb holds only the in-frame ones, with some missing. The sample has 150,000 to 250,000 clones. Unrecorded immune exposures were likely, despite nominal health at sampling. This clonotype was obtained from a boy younger than 18 in good health and CMV-seronegative. The chain has TRBV7-9 and TRBJ1-2, with D unresolved. Sequenced: PBMCs. The CDR3 spells CASSLEGGSYGYTF. CDR3 DNA sequence: TGTGCCAGCAGCTTAGAGGGAGGAAGCTATGGCTACACCTTC.